This TCR beta chain emerged from a study of blood T cell repertoires in COVID-19 (dated by TCRdb to 2019 to 2021). Context from the whole study: Samples covering the acute and convalescent phases of COVID-19 were provided by collaborators in the United States, Italy and Spain. The prospective study material was composed of cDNA or gDNA derived from T cells, B-cell-depleted T cells, or PBMCs. Subjects who had been exposed to COVID-19, were actively infected with it, or had recovered from it provided the deeply sampled blood TCRbeta repertoires that made up the dataset. The repertoires were released in a freely available public database meant as a resource for research on the immune response to SARS-CoV-2. Samples were obtained from the ongoing ImmuneRACE study (first 160 participants) and from some 1,200 subjects provided by 6 global collaborators. The sample metadata nearly always contained a de-identified subject ID, COVID-19 status, age in years and sex. Where available, HLA class I and class II types were taken from metadata supplied by the sample provider and were not determined by assay-based typing.

TCRbeta CDR3 regions were amplified from genomic DNA using the immunoSEQ Assay, a bias-controlled multiplex PCR. As for the authors' bioinformatics: The number of nucleated cells in each sample was estimated from the amplification of reference gene primers within the assay. To quantify the absolute abundance of each unique TCRbeta CDR3 rearrangement, sequence reads were collapsed and filtered. For each sample, productive Simpson clonality was calculated as the square root of Simpson's diversity index over productive rearrangements. Entries here come from immuneACCESS through TCRdb and include only in-frame sequences with V and J called. Some clones fail to appear in such tables; in the studies checked, an unresolved V gene covers under half of the shortfall, and the cause of the remainder is unknown. D and trimming come from the DNA, and the V and J calls and clone size come from that table. The sample yields some 160,000 clones; 80% to 90% were counted once. Roughly 3.2% of the sample belongs to the ten largest clones.

What the authors observed across the whole study: The quantity of clinical and demographic metadata differed by source and by participant and was supplied without curation.

Spanning cysteine to phenylalanine, the CDR3 consists of 14 amino acids. Of the read, only the CDR3 DNA is kept; its 42 bases are in frame from base 1. V is cut by 2 bases and J by 4 bases, and the space between the germline ends is 11 bases. From a lookup of the germline V gene, CDR1 and CDR2 are SGHAT and FQNNGV. This clone is a singleton in its sample. Its antigen is unknown. Base qualities are missing; no much larger clone stands one base away. Each collaborating institution followed its own protocols to collect whole blood in K2EDTA tubes. For TCRbeta analysis, collaborators shipped samples in one of three forms: frozen whole blood, isolated PBMCs, or DNA extracted from either of those sample types.

This sequence was found in a woman aged 60-75 years with active COVID-19. The V gene is TRBV11-2 and the J gene is TRBJ1-2; a tentative D call is TRBD1 (6 bases match). Sample: peripheral blood. The DNA is TGTGCCAGCAGCTTATCGACAGGTTCCTATGGCTACACCTTC. The translation is CASSLSTGSYGYTF. Full variable domain (CDR3 extended with the reference TRBV11-2 and TRBJ1-2 proteins): EAGVAQSPRYKIIEKRQSVAFWCNPISGHATLYWYQQILGQGPKLLIQFQNNGVVDDSQLPKDRFSAERLKGVDSTLKIQPAKLEDSAVYLCASSLSTGSYGYTFGSGTRLTVV.